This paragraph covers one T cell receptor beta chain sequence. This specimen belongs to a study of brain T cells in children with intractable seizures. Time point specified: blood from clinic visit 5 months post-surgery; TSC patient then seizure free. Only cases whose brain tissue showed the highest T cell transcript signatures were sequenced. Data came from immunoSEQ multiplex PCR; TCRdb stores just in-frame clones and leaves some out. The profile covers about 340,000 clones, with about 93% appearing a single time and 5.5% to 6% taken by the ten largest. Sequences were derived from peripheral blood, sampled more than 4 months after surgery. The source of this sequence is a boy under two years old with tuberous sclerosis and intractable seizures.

In DNA form, the CDR3 reads TGTGCCACCAGCAGAGAAATCCAGGGGTTAGGAGGCAATGAGCAGTTCTTC. Its translation: CATSREIQGLGGNEQFF. This sequence joins TRBV15 and TRBJ2-1; possibly TRBD1 for D (6 bases). From germline, CDR1 is LNHNV and CDR2 YYDKDF (reference sequence). The CDR3 is made up of 17 amino acids. V lost 0 bases to trimming and J lost 6 bases, with 18 bases between them.